This T cell receptor beta chain is from a study of blood T cell repertoires in COVID-19. As for the study in general: Both acute and convalescent COVID-19 samples were obtained from the United States, Italy and Spain. Sources were T cells, B-cell-depleted T cells, or PBMCs; the material itself was cDNA or gDNA.

In the authors' methods: Amplifying reference gene primers gave estimates of nucleated cell counts. Sequencing was performed with immunoSEQ multiplex PCR; in TCRdb, only in-frame clones are kept and a portion is missing. That table furnishes V, J and clone size, whereas the DNA furnished D and trimming. In the table there are hundreds of thousands of clones, around 80% of which are singletons. This CDR3 is 13 amino acids long. The V end lost 8 bases, the J end lost 10 bases, and 20 bases lay between the germline ends. The receptor's source is an elderly woman with acute or convalescent COVID-19. Sequenced sample: peripheral blood. The V gene is TRBV12-3 or TRBV12-4, the J gene TRBJ1-1; D ambiguous. The CDR3 spells CASALLSTGRAFF. CDR3 bases: TGTGCCAGCGCTCTATTAAGTACGGGGAGAGCTTTCTTT.